The 6 T cell receptor beta chains in this list originate from one sample, sequenced in a study of regulatory T cells in long-lasting Graves disease (dated by TCRdb to the early 2020s). This specimen's time point label, per the study, means: newly diagnosed GD, antithyroid drugs for less than 3 months. For both TCR sequencing and RNA sequencing, RNA was extracted from PBMCs using TRIzol. The library was made by multiplex PCR. TCRdb names Illumina HiSeq 4000 as the instrument used. TCR beta libraries were built with iRepertoire HTBI primers and Arm-PCR amplification of CDR3 regions. Through fastp at Q25 and MiXCR, TCRdb rebuilt clones from the public reads, retaining in-frame beta chains. Entries are consolidated by CDR3 protein sequence, retaining the most common genes and DNA. The sample table holds 400,000 to 450,000 distinct CDR3 sequences, of which about 15% were seen once. Approximately 15% of the sample lies in the top ten.

These data are also associated with another study on T cells in Graves' hyperthyroidism and ophthalmopathy.

Sequenced here: peripheral blood mononuclear cells (PBMCs), sampled at new diagnosis, from a patient treated with antithyroid drugs. Every receptor here comes from a woman in her twenties or thirties with Graves disease. Donor details come from another sample of the same person, matched by shared clones.

The CDR3 sequence: CASVGRGSSYNEQFF. The DNA for the CDR3 is TGTGCCAGCGTGGGACGGGGGAGCTCCTACAATGAGCAGTTCTTC. V is TRBV7-3 and J is TRBJ2-1; TRBD2 is a possible D gene (6 bases). The CDR3 contains 15 residues. CDR1 SGHTA and CDR2 FQGTGA come from the germline V gene. Trimming took 8 bases from V and 0 from J, leaving 14 bases between them.

This clonotype was seen ten or more times. The DNA of the CDR3 is TGTGCCAGTAAGGGCGGAAGGGACGCCGGGGAGCTGTTTTTT. This sequence encodes CASKGGRDAGELFF. The chain joins TRBV19 to TRBJ2-2; the D call may be TRBD1 or TRBD2 (5 bases each). Trimming stripped 7 bases from V and 6 bases from J, with 15 bases between. The CDR3 consists of 14 residues. CDR1 and CDR2 (germline): LNHDA, SQIVND (reference sequence).

As regards this clonotype: A much larger clone differs from this one at a single base, so this may be a read error. The rearrangement links TRBV11-1 to TRBJ2-1; 10 nucleotides agree with TRBD1. The J segment lost 2 bases and the V segment lost 5 bases, leaving 3 bases of the junction unmatched. This CDR3 region has 15 residues. The germline V gene encodes CDR1 SGHAT and CDR2 FQDESV (reference sequence). Here the CDR3 DNA reads TGTGCCAGCAGCGTCGGGACAGGGGCCTACAATGAGCAGTTCTTC. It translates to CASSVGTGAYNEQFF.

The gene calls are TRBV2 and TRBJ2-3, with TRBD2 identical over 8 bases. V lost 6 bases, J lost 1 base, and 3 bases stayed unmatched. CDR1 is SNHLY, CDR2 FYNNEI, per germline. The CDR3 has 14 residues. CDR3 sequence: CASSGRAGTDTQYF. CDR3 bases: TGTGCCAGCAGCGGGAGGGCCGGCACAGATACGCAGTATTTT. Full variable domain (missing parts from reference TRBV2 and TRBJ2-3): EPEVTQTPSHQVTQMGQEVILRCVPISNHLYFYWYRQILGQKVEFLVSFYNNEISEKSEIFDDQFSVERPDGSNFTLKIRSTKLEDSAMYFCASSGRAGTDTQYFGPGTRLTVL.

This clonotype was found a few times. The chain carries TRBV19 and TRBJ1-5; D uncertain. The CDR3 has 15 amino acids. Looked up from germline, CDR1 is LNHDA and CDR2 is SQIVND (reference sequence). Trimming left V 5 bases short and J 0 bases short, with 11 bases between. CDR3 sequence (DNA): TGTGCCAGTAGTCGACCGGGCGATAGCAATCAGCCCCAGCATTTT. This gives the protein CASSRPGDSNQPQHF.

This clonotype was recorded many times. This chain uses TRBV27 with TRBJ2-2; TRBD2 might be the D (6 bases). Germline-derived CDR1 and CDR2 are MNHEY and SMNVEV (reference sequence). This CDR3 has 16 residues. V lost 4 bases and J lost 5, with 17 bases in between. CDR3 in amino acids: CASSSGGVPRTGELFF. CDR3 nucleotides: TGTGCCAGCAGTTCCGGCGGGGTACCTAGAACCGGGGAGCTGTTTTTT.